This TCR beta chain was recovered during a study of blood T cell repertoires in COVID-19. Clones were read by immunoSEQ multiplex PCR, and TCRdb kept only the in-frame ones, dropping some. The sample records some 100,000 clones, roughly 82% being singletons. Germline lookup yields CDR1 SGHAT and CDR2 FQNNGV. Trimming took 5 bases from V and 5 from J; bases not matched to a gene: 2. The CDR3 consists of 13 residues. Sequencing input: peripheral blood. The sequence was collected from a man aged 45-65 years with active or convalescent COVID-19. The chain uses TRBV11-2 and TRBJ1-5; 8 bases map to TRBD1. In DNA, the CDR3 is TGTGCCAGCAGCGAGACAGGGGATCAGCCCCAGCATTTT. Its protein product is CASSETGDQPQHF.